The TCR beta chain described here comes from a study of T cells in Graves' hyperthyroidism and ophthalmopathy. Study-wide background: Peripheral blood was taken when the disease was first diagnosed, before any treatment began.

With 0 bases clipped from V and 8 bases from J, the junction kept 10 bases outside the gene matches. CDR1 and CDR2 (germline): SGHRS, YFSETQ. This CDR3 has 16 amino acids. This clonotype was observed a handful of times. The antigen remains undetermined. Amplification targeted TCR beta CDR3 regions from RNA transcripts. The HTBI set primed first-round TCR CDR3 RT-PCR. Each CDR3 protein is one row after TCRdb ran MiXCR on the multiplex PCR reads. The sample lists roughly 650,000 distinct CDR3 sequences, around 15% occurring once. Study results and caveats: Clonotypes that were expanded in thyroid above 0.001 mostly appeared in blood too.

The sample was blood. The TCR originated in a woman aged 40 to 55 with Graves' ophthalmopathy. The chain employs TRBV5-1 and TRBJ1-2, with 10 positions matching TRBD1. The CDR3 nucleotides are TGCGCCAGCAGCTTGGCGGGACAGGGGTCCGTGAAAGGCTACACCTTC. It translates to CASSLAGQGSVKGYTF. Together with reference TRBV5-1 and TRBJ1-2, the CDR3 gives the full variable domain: KAGVTQTPRYLIKTRGQQVTLSCSPISGHRSVSWYQQTPGQGLQFLFEYFSETQRNKGNFPGRFSGRQFSNSRSEMNVSTLELGDSALYLCASSLAGQGSVKGYTFGSGTRLTVV.